The TCR beta chain under discussion was sequenced for a study of siplizumab effects on memory and regulatory T cells. The study, taken as a whole, reports: Proliferating CD4+ or CD8+ clones, roughly 75-96% of them, lacked an assignable naive or memory phenotype. The apparent diversity of naive T cells exceeded that of memory cells, and naive T cells seemed to make a major contribution to the alloresponse.

CDR3 length: 17 residues. The germline gives CDR1 SGDLS, CDR2 YYNGEE. V was clipped by 3 bases and J by 0 bases, with 16 bases between them. Concerning this clone itself: The antigen is unknown.

The repertoire was sequenced with immunoSEQ multiplex PCR; TCRdb's copy has only in-frame clones and lacks some. The sample shows tens of thousands of clones, under 95% of them seen only once. The receptor was isolated from a human donor in good health. J is TRBJ1-3 and V is TRBV9; TRBD1 might be the D (6 bases). The sequenced sample consisted of CD8+ T cells sorted from blood. The CDR3 nucleotides read TGTGCCAGCAGCGGTTCTCTTGGACAGCTCTCTGGAAACACCATATATTTT. Residues: CASSGSLGQLSGNTIYF.